Shown below are 10 T cell receptor beta chains from a single sample sequenced in a study of identical twins' blood T cells. Using its own MiXCR run on the 5' RACE reads, TCRdb lists one record per CDR3 protein. There are 350,000 to 400,000 distinct CDR3 sequences in the sample; over 25% occur only once, and approximately 6.6% lies in the top ten. The sequencing input was PBMCs. Source of these receptors: a woman between 18 and 50 years old in good health.

This clonotype was counted at least ten times. The chain combines TRBV2 with TRBJ1-1; no reliable D call. The CDR3 is made up of 15 amino acids. V lost 3 bases, J lost 1 base, and 12 bases lay in between. Germline V gene lookup returns CDR1 SNHLY and CDR2 FYNNEI. This CDR3 reads CASSENRRRNTEAFF. DNA of the CDR3: TGTGCCAGCAGTGAGAACCGACGGAGGAACACTGAAGCTTTCTTT.

On this clonotype itself: Relative to the germline gene, one junction end is altered; a read error may explain this. CDR3 in DNA: TGCAGCGTTGAATCCCCCGGGACAGCCTTC. Amino acids: CSVESPGTAF. The gene calls are TRBV29-1 and TRBJ1-2; 7 nucleotides agree with TRBD1. The CDR3 spans 10 residues. The germline CDR1 and CDR2 sequences are SQVTM and ANQGSEA.

The chain carries TRBV5-1 and TRBJ2-2, with 7 nucleotides matching TRBD1. V was clipped by 7 bases and J by 5 bases; unmatched bases: 5. The CDR3 extends over 13 amino acids. The germline gives CDR1 SGHRS, CDR2 YFSETQ. CDR3 DNA sequence: TGCGCCAGCGGGGCAGGGGGAACCGGGGAGCTGTTTTTT. Amino acid sequence: CASGAGGTGELFF.

A single count supports this clonotype. The gene calls are TRBV7-6 and TRBJ1-1; TRBD1 agrees at 7 bases. This CDR3 contains 13 residues. Germline CDR1 is SGHVS and CDR2 is FNYEAQ. Trimming removed 8 bases from V and 0 bases from J; junction bases left unmatched: 3. CDR3 nucleotides: TGTGCCAGCGCGGGACAGCTGAACACTGAAGCTTTCTTT. Its protein is CASAGQLNTEAFF.

This clonotype was recorded a few times. The chain combines TRBV10-3 with TRBJ2-5; 7 bases align to TRBD1. The V gene's germline CDR1 is ENHRY and CDR2 SYGVKD. The CDR3 sequence is 12 residues long. CDR3 nucleotides: TGTGCAGCAGGGACAGATAGAGAGACCCAGTACTTC. Protein: CAAGTDRETQYF.

This clonotype was picked up a small number of times. The gene calls are TRBV2 and TRBJ2-3; 8 bases match TRBD2. Germline CDR1 is SNHLY and CDR2 is FYNNEI. Trimming at V came to 7 bases and at J to 0 bases, leaving 6 bases not matched to a gene. The CDR3 has 15 residues. Here the CDR3 DNA reads TGTGCCAGCACCCTTAGCGGGGTAAGCACAGATACGCAGTATTTT. This encodes CASTLSGVSTDTQYF.

There are many counts of this clonotype. V gene TRBV28 combines with J gene TRBJ1-1; no firm D call. Germline V gives CDR1 MDHEN, CDR2 SYDVKM. CDR3 length equals 13 residues. Trimming removed 5 bases at V and 0 bases at J, with 7 bases between. The CDR3 reads CASSQVVNTEAFF. The CDR3, as DNA: TGTGCCAGCAGTCAAGTAGTGAACACTGAAGCTTTCTTT. The whole variable domain, remainder taken from reference TRBV28 and TRBJ1-1, is DVKVTQSSRYLVKRTGEKVFLECVQDMDHENMFWYRQDPGLGLRLIYFSYDVKMKEKGDIPEGYSVSREKKERFSLILESASTNQTSMYLCASSQVVNTEAFFGQGTRLTVV.

This clonotype has more than one count but fewer than ten. This may be a read error: a much more frequent sequence differs by one nucleotide. The rearrangement uses TRBV29-1 and TRBJ2-3, with D unresolved. Germline V CDR1 and CDR2: SQVTM, ANQGSEA. The CDR3 covers 11 residues. CDR3 bases: TGCAGCTTTGATGGCACAGATACGCAGTATTTT. It is translated as CSFDGTDTQYF.

V and J are TRBV27 and TRBJ1-1; D gene ambiguous. In germline, CDR1 is MNHEY, CDR2 SMNVEV (reference sequence). The CDR3 extends over 14 amino acids. The V end lost 6 bases, the J end lost 8 bases, and 19 bases lay between the germline ends. CDR3 protein: CASSPPGFTVEAFF. For the CDR3, the DNA is TGTGCCAGCAGCCCCCCGGGGTTCACGGTAGAAGCTTTCTTT.

The chain recombines TRBV6-6 with TRBJ2-7; 10 bases line up with TRBD1. V was pared by 8 bases and J by 5 bases, with 6 bases of the junction left unmatched. The V gene's germline CDR1 is MNHNY and CDR2 SVGAGI (reference sequence). The CDR3 runs to 13 residues. The CDR3 DNA reads as TGTGCCAGCTGGGGGACAGGGGAACACGAGCAGTACTTC. Its translation: CASWGTGEHEQYF.